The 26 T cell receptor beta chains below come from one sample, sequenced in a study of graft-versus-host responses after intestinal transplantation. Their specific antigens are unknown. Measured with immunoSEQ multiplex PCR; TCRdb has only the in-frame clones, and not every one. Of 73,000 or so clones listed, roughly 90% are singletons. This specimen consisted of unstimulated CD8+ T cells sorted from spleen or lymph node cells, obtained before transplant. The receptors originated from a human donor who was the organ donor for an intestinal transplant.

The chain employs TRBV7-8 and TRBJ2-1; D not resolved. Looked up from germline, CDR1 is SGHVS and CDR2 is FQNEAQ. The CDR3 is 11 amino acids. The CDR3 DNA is TGTGCAAGCGCCTATCGAGGCGAGCAGTTCTTC. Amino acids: CASAYRGEQFF.

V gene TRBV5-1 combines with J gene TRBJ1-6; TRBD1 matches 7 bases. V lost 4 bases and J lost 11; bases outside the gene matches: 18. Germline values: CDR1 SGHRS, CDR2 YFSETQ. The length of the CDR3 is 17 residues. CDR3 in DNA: TGCGCCAGCAGCCCGGTTGAGAGGACAGGCGGCTGGACACCCCTCCACTTT. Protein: CASSPVERTGGWTPLHF. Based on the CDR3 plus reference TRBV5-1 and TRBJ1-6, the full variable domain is KAGVTQTPRYLIKTRGQQVTLSCSPISGHRSVSWYQQTPGQGLQFLFEYFSETQRNKGNFPGRFSGRQFSNSRSEMNVSTLELGDSALYLCASSPVERTGGWTPLHFGNGTRLTVT.

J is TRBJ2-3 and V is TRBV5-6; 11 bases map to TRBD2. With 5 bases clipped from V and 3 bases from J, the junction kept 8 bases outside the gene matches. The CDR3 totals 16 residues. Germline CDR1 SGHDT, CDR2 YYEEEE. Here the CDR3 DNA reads TGTGCCAGCAGTCAAACTAGCGGGGGAGTGACAGATACGCAGTATTTT. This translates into CASSQTSGGVTDTQYF.

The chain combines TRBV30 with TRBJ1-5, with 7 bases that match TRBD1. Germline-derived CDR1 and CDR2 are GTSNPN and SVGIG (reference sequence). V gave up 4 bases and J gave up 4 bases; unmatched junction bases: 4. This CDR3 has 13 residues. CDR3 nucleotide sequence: TGTGCCTGGATGGGACAGCCGAATCAGCCCCAGCATTTT. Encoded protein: CAWMGQPNQPQHF.

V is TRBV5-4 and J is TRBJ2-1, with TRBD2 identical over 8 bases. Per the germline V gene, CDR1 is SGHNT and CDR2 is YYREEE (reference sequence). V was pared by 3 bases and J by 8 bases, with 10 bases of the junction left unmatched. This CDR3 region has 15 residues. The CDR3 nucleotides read TGTGCCAGCAGCTATAGAGCGGGGGCCGGCTATGAGCAGTTCTTC. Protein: CASSYRAGAGYEQFF. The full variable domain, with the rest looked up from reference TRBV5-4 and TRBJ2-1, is ETGVTQSPTHLIKTRGQQVTLRCSSQSGHNTVSWYQQALGQGPQFIFQYYREEENGRGNFPPRFSGLQFPNYSSELNVNALELDDSALYLCASSYRAGAGYEQFFGPGTRLTVL.

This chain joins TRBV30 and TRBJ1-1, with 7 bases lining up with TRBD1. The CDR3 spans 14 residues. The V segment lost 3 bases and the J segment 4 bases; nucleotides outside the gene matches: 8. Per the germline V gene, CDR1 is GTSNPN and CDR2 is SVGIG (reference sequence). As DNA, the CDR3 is TGTGCCTGGAGCTTCAGGGGGGAAGGCACTGAAGCTTTCTTT. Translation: CAWSFRGEGTEAFF.

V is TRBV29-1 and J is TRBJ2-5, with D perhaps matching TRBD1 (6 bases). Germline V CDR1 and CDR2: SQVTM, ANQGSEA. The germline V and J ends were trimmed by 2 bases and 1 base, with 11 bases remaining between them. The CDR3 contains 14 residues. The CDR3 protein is CSVEPDSFQETQYF. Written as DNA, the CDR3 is TGCAGCGTTGAACCGGACAGCTTCCAAGAGACCCAGTACTTC.

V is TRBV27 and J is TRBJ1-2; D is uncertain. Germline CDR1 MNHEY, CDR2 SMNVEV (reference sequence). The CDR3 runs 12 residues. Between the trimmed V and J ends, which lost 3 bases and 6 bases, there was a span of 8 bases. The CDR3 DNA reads TGTGCCAGCAGTTTTTCCGGGGATGGCTACACCTTC. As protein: CASSFSGDGYTF.

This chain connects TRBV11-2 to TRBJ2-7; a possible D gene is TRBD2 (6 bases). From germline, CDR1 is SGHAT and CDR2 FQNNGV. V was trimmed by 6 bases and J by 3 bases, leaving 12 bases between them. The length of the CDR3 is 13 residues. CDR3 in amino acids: CASSTGLSYEQYV. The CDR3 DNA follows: TGTGCCAGCAGTACGGGACTTAGCTACGAGCAGTACGTC.

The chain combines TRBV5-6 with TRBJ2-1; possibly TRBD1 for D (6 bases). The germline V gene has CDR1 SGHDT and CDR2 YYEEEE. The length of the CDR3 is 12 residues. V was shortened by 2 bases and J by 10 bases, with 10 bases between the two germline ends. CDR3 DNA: TGTGCCAGCAGCTTCCAGGGGTACGAGCAGTTCTTC. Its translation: CASSFQGYEQFF.

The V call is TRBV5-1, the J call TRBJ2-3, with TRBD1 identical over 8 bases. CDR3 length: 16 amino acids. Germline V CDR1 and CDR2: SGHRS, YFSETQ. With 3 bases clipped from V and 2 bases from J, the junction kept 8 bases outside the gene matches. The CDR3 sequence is CASSSIGQGHTDTQYF. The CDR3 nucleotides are TGCGCCAGCAGCTCCATAGGACAGGGCCACACAGATACGCAGTATTTT.

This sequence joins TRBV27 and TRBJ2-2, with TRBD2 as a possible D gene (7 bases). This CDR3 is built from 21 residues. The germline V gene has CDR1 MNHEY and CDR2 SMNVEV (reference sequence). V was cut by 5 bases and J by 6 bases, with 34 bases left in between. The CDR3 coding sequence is TGTGCCAGCAGTCCCGACTACTCCCTAAATTTGGGGGGGCGCTTGTCCGGGGAGCTGTTTTTT. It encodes CASSPDYSLNLGGRLSGELFF.

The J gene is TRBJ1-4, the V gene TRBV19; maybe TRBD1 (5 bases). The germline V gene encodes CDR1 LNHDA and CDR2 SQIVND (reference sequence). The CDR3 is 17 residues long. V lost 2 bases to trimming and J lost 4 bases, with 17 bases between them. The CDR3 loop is CASSIQLAQAYNEKLFF. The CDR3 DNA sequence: TGTGCCAGTAGTATACAACTCGCACAGGCCTATAATGAAAAACTGTTTTTT.

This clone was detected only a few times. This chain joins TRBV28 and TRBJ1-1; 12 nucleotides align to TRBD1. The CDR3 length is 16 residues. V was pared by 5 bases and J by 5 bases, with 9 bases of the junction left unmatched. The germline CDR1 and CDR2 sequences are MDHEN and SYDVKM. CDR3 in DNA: TGTGCCAGCAGTAACCGGGACAGGGGGCGCCGAACTGAAGCTTTCTTT. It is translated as CASSNRDRGRRTEAFF.

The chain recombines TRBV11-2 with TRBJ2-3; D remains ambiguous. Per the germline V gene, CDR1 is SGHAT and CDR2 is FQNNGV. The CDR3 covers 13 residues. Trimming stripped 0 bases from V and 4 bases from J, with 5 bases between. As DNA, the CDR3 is TGTGCCAGCAGCTTAGAGCGGTCAGATACGCAGTATTTT. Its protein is CASSLERSDTQYF.

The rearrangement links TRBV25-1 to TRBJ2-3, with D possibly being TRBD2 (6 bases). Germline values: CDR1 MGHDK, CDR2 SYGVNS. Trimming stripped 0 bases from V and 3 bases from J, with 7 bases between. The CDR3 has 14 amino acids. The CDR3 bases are TGTGCCAGCAGTGAATATCGGGGGACAGATACGCAGTATTTT. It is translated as CASSEYRGTDTQYF.

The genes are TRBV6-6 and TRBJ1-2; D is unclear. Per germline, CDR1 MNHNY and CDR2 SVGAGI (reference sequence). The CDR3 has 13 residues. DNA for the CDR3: TGTGCAGCAGGTAAAAAAAGGATCTATGGCTACACCTTC. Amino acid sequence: CAAGKKRIYGYTF.

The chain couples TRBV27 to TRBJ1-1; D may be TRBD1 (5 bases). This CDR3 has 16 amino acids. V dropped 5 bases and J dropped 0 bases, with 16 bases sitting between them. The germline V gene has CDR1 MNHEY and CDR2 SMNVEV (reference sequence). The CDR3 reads CASSPHRLRMNTEAFF. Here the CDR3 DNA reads TGTGCCAGCAGTCCTCACAGGCTCCGGATGAACACTGAAGCTTTCTTT.

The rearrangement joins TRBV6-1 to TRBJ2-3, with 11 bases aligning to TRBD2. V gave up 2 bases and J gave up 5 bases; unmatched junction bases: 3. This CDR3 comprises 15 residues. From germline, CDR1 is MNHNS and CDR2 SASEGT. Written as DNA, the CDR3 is TGTGCCAGCAGTGAACTAGCGGGGGGTTTAGATACGCAGTATTTT. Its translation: CASSELAGGLDTQYF.

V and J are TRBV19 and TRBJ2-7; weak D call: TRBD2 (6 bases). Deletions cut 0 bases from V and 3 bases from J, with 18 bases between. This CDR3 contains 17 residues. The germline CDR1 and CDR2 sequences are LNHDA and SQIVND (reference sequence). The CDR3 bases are TGTGCCAGTAGTATAGAAGGGTTTGGGCGGGGACTCTACGAGCAGTACGTC. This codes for CASSIEGFGRGLYEQYV.

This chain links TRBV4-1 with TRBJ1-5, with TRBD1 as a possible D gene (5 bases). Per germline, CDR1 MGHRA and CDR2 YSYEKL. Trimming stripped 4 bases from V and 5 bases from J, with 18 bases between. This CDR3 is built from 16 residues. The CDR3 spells CASSPVPGRGDQPQHF. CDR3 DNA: TGCGCCAGCAGCCCAGTCCCTGGGCGGGGGGATCAGCCCCAGCATTTT.

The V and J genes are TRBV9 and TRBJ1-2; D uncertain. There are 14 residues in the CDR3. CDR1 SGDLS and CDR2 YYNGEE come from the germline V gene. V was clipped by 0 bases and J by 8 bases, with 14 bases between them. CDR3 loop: CASSVGSSSTGYTF. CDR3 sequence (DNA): TGTGCCAGCAGCGTAGGGTCCAGTTCAACCGGCTACACCTTC.

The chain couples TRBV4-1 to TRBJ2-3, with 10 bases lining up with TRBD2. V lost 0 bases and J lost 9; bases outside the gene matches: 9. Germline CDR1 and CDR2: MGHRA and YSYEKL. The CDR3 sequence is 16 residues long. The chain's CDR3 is CASSQDSSGGAQTQYF. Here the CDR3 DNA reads TGCGCCAGCAGCCAAGATTCCAGCGGGGGGGCTCAAACGCAGTATTTT.

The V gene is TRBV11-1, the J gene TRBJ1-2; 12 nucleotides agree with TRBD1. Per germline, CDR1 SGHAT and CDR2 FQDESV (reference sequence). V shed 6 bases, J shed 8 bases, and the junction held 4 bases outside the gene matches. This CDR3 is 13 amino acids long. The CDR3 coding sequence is TGTGCCAGCAGAGGGACAGGGGGCGAAGGCTACACCTTC. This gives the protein CASRGTGGEGYTF.

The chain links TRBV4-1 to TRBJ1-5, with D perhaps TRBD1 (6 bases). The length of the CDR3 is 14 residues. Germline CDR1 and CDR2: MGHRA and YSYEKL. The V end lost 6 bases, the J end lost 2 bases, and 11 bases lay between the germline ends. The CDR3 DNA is TGCGCCAGCAGGCAGGGGTTTGGCAATCAGCCCCAGCATTTT. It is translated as CASRQGFGNQPQHF.

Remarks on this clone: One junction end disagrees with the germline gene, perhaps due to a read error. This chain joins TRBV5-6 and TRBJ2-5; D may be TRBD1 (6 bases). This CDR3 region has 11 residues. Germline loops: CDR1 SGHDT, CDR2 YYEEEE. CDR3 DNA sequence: TGTGCCAGCAGCTTGGGGGGGCTTCGGGACTTC. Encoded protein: CASSLGGLRDF.